Each of the 22 T cell receptor beta chains below was sequenced from the same sample in a study of beta chain features in type 1 diabetes. Study-wide results and limits: There was a moderate but significant shortening of TCRB CDR3s in all four CD4+ subsets of Type 1 diabetes patients.

Expressed TCRB transcripts were sequenced because the entire RNA isolate underwent reverse transcription. Profiled with immunoSEQ multiplex PCR; TCRdb holds only in-frame clones, not every one. The table has about 340,000 clones, roughly 14% seen once. These receptors have no known antigen. The sequenced sample consisted of naive CD4+ T cells from blood. The receptors were gathered from a woman between 18 and 29 years old with type 1 diabetes.

The gene calls are TRBV27 and TRBJ1-1, with a possible D match to TRBD1 (6 bases). Trimming removed 3 bases from V and 0 bases from J, with 20 bases in between. Germline V CDR1 and CDR2: MNHEY, SMNVEV (reference sequence). This CDR3 region has 18 residues. CDR3 sequence (DNA): TGTGCCAGCAGTTTCAGCCTCGGACAGTTTCGTATGAACACTGAAGCTTTCTTT. Translating it yields CASSFSLGQFRMNTEAFF.

This sequence joins TRBV5-6 and TRBJ1-1; tentative D call: TRBD1 (5 bases). CDR1 is SGHDT and CDR2 is YYEEEE in the germline V gene. V dropped 5 bases and J dropped 0 bases, with 11 bases sitting between them. This CDR3 comprises 14 residues. CDR3 DNA: TGTGCCAGCAGACCACAGGTGATGAACACTGAAGCTTTCTTT. This codes for CASRPQVMNTEAFF. Drawing the rest from reference TRBV5-6 and TRBJ1-1, the complete variable domain is DAGVTQSPTHLIKTRGQQVTLRCSPKSGHDTVSWYQQALGQGPQFIFQYYEEEERQRGNFPDRFSGHQFPNYSSELNVNALLLGDSALYLCASRPQVMNTEAFFGQGTRLTVV.

This clone came up a few times. The gene calls are TRBV6-1 and TRBJ2-7; D might be TRBD1 (6 bases). Per germline, CDR1 MNHNS and CDR2 SASEGT. The V end lost 6 bases, the J end lost 5 bases, and 17 bases lay between the germline ends. The CDR3 is 14 amino acids. In DNA, the CDR3 is TGTGCCAGCAGCCAGCAGAGGGGGTCCCACGAGCAGTACTTC. Its translation: CASSQQRGSHEQYF.

This sequence joins TRBV29-1 and TRBJ1-2; unclear D gene. CDR1 and CDR2 from the germline V gene are SQVTM and ANQGSEA. Trimming removed 8 bases from V and 7 bases from J, with 17 bases in between. The length of the CDR3 is 12 residues. CDR3 nucleotide sequence: TGCAGCACTACGAAGGAGGGCTTTGGCTACACCTTC. Its protein product is CSTTKEGFGYTF.

A few counts support this clone. The genes are TRBV25-1 and TRBJ2-3, with D hard to call. The CDR3 runs to 16 residues. With 0 bases removed from V and 2 bases from J, the gap between germline ends came to 12 bases. Germline CDR1 MGHDK, CDR2 SYGVNS. CDR3 sequence (DNA): TGTGCCAGCAGTGAATATGGCGCAGGTTCCACAGATACGCAGTATTTT. As protein: CASSEYGAGSTDTQYF.

There are a few counts of this clone. The rearrangement uses TRBV2 and TRBJ2-3, with D unclear. This CDR3 comprises 11 residues. The germline CDR1 and CDR2 sequences are SNHLY and FYNNEI. V was shortened by 5 bases and J by 3 bases, with 3 bases between the two germline ends. The CDR3 is CASSSTDTQYF. The DNA of the CDR3 is TGTGCCAGCAGTTCGACAGATACGCAGTATTTT.

This chain links TRBV5-1 with TRBJ2-1, with 8 bases matching TRBD2. V dropped 4 bases and J dropped 9; count of bases not matched to a gene: 9. The CDR3 is 14 amino acids. Germline loops: CDR1 SGHRS, CDR2 YFSETQ. Here the CDR3 DNA reads TGCGCCAGCAGCGCAGGACTAGCCCAGGGTGAGCAGTTCTTC. Its translation: CASSAGLAQGEQFF.

The sample holds a few counts of this clone. This chain uses TRBV28 with TRBJ2-1; 14 nucleotides align to TRBD2. The CDR3 has 16 amino acids. Germline assignment: CDR1 MDHEN and CDR2 SYDVKM. Unmatched junction bases numbered 9, after V lost 6 bases and J lost 8 bases. CDR3 DNA sequence: TGTGCCAGCAGCCGTGGGACTAGCGGGAGCTCTCATGAGCAGTTCTTC. It yields the protein CASSRGTSGSSHEQFF.

V is TRBV18 and J is TRBJ2-3; TRBD2 aligns across 8 bases. The ends lost 2 bases at V and 9 bases at J; junction bases unmatched: 13. There are 16 residues in the CDR3. Germline-derived CDR1 and CDR2 are KGHSH and LQKENI. The CDR3 DNA reads TGTGCCAGCTCACCAACACCGGTAGCGGGAAGGGGGACGCAGTATTTT. This codes for CASSPTPVAGRGTQYF.

J is TRBJ1-5 and V is TRBV7-9; 8 positions match TRBD1. Looked up from germline, CDR1 is SEHNR and CDR2 is FQNEAQ (reference sequence). V dropped 1 base and J dropped 6; count of bases not matched to a gene: 8. The length of the CDR3 is 16 residues. The CDR3 is CASSLDYRGESQPQHF. For the CDR3, the DNA is TGTGCCAGCAGCTTAGATTACAGGGGGGAAAGTCAGCCCCAGCATTTT. The whole variable domain, remainder taken from reference TRBV7-9 and TRBJ1-5, is DTGVSQNPRHKITKRGQNVTFRCDPISEHNRLYWYRQTLGQGPEFLTYFQNEAQLEKSRLLSDRFSAERPKGSFSTLEIQRTEQGDSAMYLCASSLDYRGESQPQHFGDGTRLSIL.

This sequence joins TRBV30 and TRBJ2-5, with 7 bases that match TRBD2. V lost 6 bases and J lost 2; bases outside the gene matches: 9. The length of the CDR3 is 14 residues. Germline V lookup: CDR1 GTSNPN, CDR2 SVGIG (reference sequence). The CDR3 sequence: CACSGTTGQETQYF. CDR3 DNA sequence: TGTGCCTGTTCCGGGACTACCGGACAAGAGACCCAGTACTTC.

The chain couples TRBV27 to TRBJ1-5; D gene ambiguous. CDR1 and CDR2 from the germline V gene are MNHEY and SMNVEV (reference sequence). V was clipped by 4 bases and J by 5 bases, with 9 bases between them. The CDR3 length is 13 residues. CDR3 amino acids: CASSSKRDQPQHF. The CDR3 DNA follows: TGTGCCAGCAGTTCGAAGAGGGATCAGCCCCAGCATTTT.

DNA for the CDR3: TGTGCCACCAGCGAGCGGGTTAGCGGCTACGAGCAGTACTTC. It translates to CATSERVSGYEQYF. The V and J genes are TRBV15 and TRBJ2-7; possibly TRBD2 for D (6 bases). CDR1 and CDR2 (germline): LNHNV, YYDKDF (reference sequence). Trimming left V 5 bases short and J 3 bases short, with 14 bases between. There are 14 residues in the CDR3.

This clone was recorded a few times. This chain connects TRBV7-2 to TRBJ2-1; 16 bases are shared with TRBD2. With V trimmed by 1 base and J by 10 bases, 10 bases remained unmatched. Germline V gene data show CDR1 as SGHTA and CDR2 as FQGNSA. This CDR3 is 18 amino acids long. The CDR3 DNA reads TGTGCCAGCAGCTTAGGGATACCGGGACTAGCGGGAGGGGGGGAGCAGTTCTTC. Protein product: CASSLGIPGLAGGGEQFF.

The chain recombines TRBV11-2 with TRBJ2-5; 9 bases line up with TRBD1. With 5 bases clipped from V and 5 bases from J, the junction kept 15 bases outside the gene matches. The CDR3 contains 17 residues. The germline V gene has CDR1 SGHAT and CDR2 FQNNGV. CDR3 residues: CASSLGGGQGFGETQYF. For the CDR3, the DNA is TGTGCCAGCAGCCTAGGGGGGGGACAGGGCTTCGGGGAGACCCAGTACTTC.

The CDR3 region has the DNA TGTGCCAGCAGTGACCTGGACAGGCAGAACACTGAAGCTTTCTTT. Its translation: CASSDLDRQNTEAFF. The J gene is TRBJ1-1, the V gene TRBV6-1, with 7 bases lining up with TRBD1. V gave up 3 bases and J gave up 1 base; unmatched junction bases: 5. Per the germline V gene, CDR1 is MNHNS and CDR2 is SASEGT. There are 15 residues in the CDR3.

This clone was counted only a few times. The gene calls are TRBV7-2 and TRBJ2-7, with TRBD2 matching over 10 bases. The CDR3 contains 14 residues. CDR1 and CDR2 (germline): SGHTA, FQGNSA. The V gene end was trimmed by 3 bases and the J gene end by 3 bases; junction bases not matched to a gene: 2. CDR3 loop: CASSFLAGDYEQYF. CDR3 in DNA: TGTGCCAGCAGCTTTCTAGCGGGAGACTACGAGCAGTACTTC. The full variable domain, its missing parts supplied by reference TRBV7-2 and TRBJ2-7, is GAGVSQSPSNKVTEKGKDVELRCDPISGHTALYWYRQSLGQGLEFLIYFQGNSAPDKSGLPSDRFSAERTGGSVSTLTIQRTQQEDSAVYLCASSFLAGDYEQYFGPGTRLTVT.

The rearrangement uses TRBV28 and TRBJ2-5; no clear D. The V end was cut by 1 base, the J end by 4 bases, with 10 bases between. The V gene's germline CDR1 is MDHEN and CDR2 SYDVKM. This CDR3 contains 14 residues. The CDR3 sequence is CASSLSVPGETQYF. The CDR3 DNA is TGTGCCAGCAGTTTATCCGTGCCCGGAGAGACCCAGTACTTC.

This chain uses TRBV10-3 with TRBJ2-1; D might be TRBD1 (5 bases). Trimming left V 6 bases short and J 2 bases short, with 8 bases between. Per the germline V gene, CDR1 is ENHRY and CDR2 is SYGVKD. The CDR3 length is 13 residues. The DNA of the CDR3 is TGTGCCATCAGGGACACCCCCTACAATGAGCAGTTCTTC. Its protein is CAIRDTPYNEQFF.

In its sample, this clone was seen a few times. This rearrangement joins TRBV10-3 to TRBJ2-1; TRBD2 matches at 11 bases. V trimming: 6 bases; J trimming: 10 bases; junction bases outside the gene matches: 11. The CDR3 totals 15 residues. The V gene's germline CDR1 is ENHRY and CDR2 SYGVKD. Written as DNA, the CDR3 is TGTGCCATCAGCCACGAACTAGCGGGAGTGCAAGAGCAGTTCTTC. This codes for CAISHELAGVQEQFF.

This chain connects TRBV7-2 to TRBJ2-3; 8 bases match TRBD1. The CDR3 consists of 14 residues. The ends lost 7 bases at V and 6 bases at J; junction bases unmatched: 9. The germline V gene has CDR1 SGHTA and CDR2 FQGNSA. In DNA form, the CDR3 reads TGTGCCAGCAACCTCCGGACAGGGAGCGATACGCAGTATTTT. Encoded protein: CASNLRTGSDTQYF.

This chain uses TRBV9 with TRBJ2-2, with 9 bases that match TRBD1. The CDR3 covers 16 residues. Germline V gene data show CDR1 as SGDLS and CDR2 as YYNGEE. V was clipped by 2 bases and J by 4 bases; unmatched bases: 6. Here the CDR3 reads CASSVQTGGSTGELFF. DNA of the CDR3: TGTGCCAGCAGCGTCCAGACAGGGGGGAGCACCGGGGAGCTGTTTTTT.